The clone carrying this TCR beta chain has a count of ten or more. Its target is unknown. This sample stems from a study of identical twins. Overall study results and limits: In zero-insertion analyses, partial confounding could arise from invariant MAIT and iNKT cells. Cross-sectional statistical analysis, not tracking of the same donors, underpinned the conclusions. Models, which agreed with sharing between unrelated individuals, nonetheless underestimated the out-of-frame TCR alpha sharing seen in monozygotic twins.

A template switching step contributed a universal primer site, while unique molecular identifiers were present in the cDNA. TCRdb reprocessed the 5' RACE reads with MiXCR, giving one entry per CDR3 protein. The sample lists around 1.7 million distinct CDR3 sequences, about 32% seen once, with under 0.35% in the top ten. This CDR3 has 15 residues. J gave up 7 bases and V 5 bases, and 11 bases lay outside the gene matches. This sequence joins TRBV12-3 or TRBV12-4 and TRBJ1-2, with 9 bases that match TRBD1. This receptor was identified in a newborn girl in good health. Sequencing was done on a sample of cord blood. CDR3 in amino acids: CASSPSGQGRFGYTF. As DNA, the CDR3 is TGTGCCAGCAGTCCATCCGGACAGGGGCGCTTTGGCTACACCTTC.